The next 19 T cell receptor beta chains were all read from a single sample in a study of Tregs in tolerant kidney transplant recipients. Recipients received nonmyeloablative bone marrow transplants from related graft donors, with transient mixed chimerism. Sequenced by immunoSEQ multiplex PCR; TCRdb stores in-frame clones only, minus some. The table has tens of thousands of clones, 91% seen once. Sample: CD4+ T cells from blood (PBMCs), taken 24 months after the transplant. The receptors originated from a human patient who received a combined kidney and bone marrow transplant. Some T cells may be the graft donor's.

V gene TRBV11-2 combines with J gene TRBJ2-5, with D possibly TRBD1 on 6 matching bases. Germline lookup yields CDR1 SGHAT and CDR2 FQNNGV. V was trimmed by 6 bases and J by 5 bases, leaving 16 bases between them. The CDR3 totals 14 residues. CDR3 in amino acids: CASRSLQGRETQYF. CDR3 DNA sequence: TGTGCCAGCAGATCGTTACAGGGTAGGGAGACCCAGTACTTC.

The chain carries TRBV27 and TRBJ2-2; D possibly corresponds to TRBD1 (6 bases). The V end was cut by 4 bases, the J end by 2 bases, with 14 bases between. The germline V gene encodes CDR1 MNHEY and CDR2 SMNVEV (reference sequence). The CDR3 covers 16 residues. CDR3 DNA sequence: TGTGCCAGCAGTTACTCCGGGACAATAAACACCGGGGAGCTGTTTTTT. It is translated as CASSYSGTINTGELFF.

Written as DNA, the CDR3 is TGTGCCAGCAGCCGGATGGCGTCTAGCGGCCCCCTCGAGCAGTACTTC. It is translated as CASSRMASSGPLEQYF. The chain has TRBV14 and TRBJ2-7; 7 bases match TRBD2. V shed 4 bases and J 6 bases; nucleotides not matched to a gene: 15. Germline CDR1 is SGHDN and CDR2 is FVKESK. This CDR3 has 16 residues.

In this sample, this clone turned up a few times. J is TRBJ2-2 and V is TRBV12-5; weak D call: TRBD2 (6 bases). The CDR3 consists of 14 residues. Germline V gene lookup returns CDR1 LGHNT and CDR2 FRNRAP. The ends were cut back, 4 bases at V and 0 bases at J, with 6 bases in the middle. The CDR3 is CASGSGANTGELFF. The CDR3 bases are TGTGCTAGTGGTTCGGGAGCGAACACCGGGGAGCTGTTTTTT.

The chain recombines TRBV7-9 with TRBJ2-1; D gene ambiguous. The length of the CDR3 is 14 residues. Germline V lookup: CDR1 SEHNR, CDR2 FQNEAQ (reference sequence). The V end lost 0 bases, the J end lost 2 bases, and 5 bases lay between the germline ends. The chain's CDR3 is CASSLASPYNEQFF. The CDR3 DNA sequence: TGTGCCAGCAGCTTAGCGAGCCCCTACAATGAGCAGTTCTTC. The variable domain in full, completed from reference TRBV7-9 and TRBJ2-1, reads DTGVSQNPRHKITKRGQNVTFRCDPISEHNRLYWYRQTLGQGPEFLTYFQNEAQLEKSRLLSDRFSAERPKGSFSTLEIQRTEQGDSAMYLCASSLASPYNEQFFGPGTRLTVL.

This chain uses TRBV9 with TRBJ2-4; 9 bases match TRBD1. Germline CDR1 is SGDLS and CDR2 is YYNGEE. This CDR3 contains 16 residues. V lost 4 bases to trimming and J lost 3 bases; unmatched junction nucleotides: 8. The CDR3 spells CASSPTETGGKNIQYF. CDR3 nucleotide sequence: TGTGCCAGCAGCCCAACCGAGACAGGGGGCAAAAACATTCAGTACTTC.

V usage is TRBV6-5 and J usage is TRBJ1-5; 7 positions match TRBD1. J was trimmed by 2 bases and V by 4 bases; bases with no gene match: 2. This CDR3 is built from 14 residues. Germline values: CDR1 MNHEY, CDR2 SVGAGI. Written as DNA, the CDR3 is TGTGCCAGCAGTTCCGGACAGGGCAATCAGCCCCAGCATTTT. Encoded protein: CASSSGQGNQPQHF.

The chain joins TRBV5-1 to TRBJ1-4, with unresolved D. The CDR3 has 13 amino acids. Trimming took off 5 bases at V and 3 bases at J, with 8 bases between the two ends. Germline values: CDR1 SGHRS, CDR2 YFSETQ. In nucleotides, the CDR3 is TGCGCCAGCAGAGTGGCTCCTAATGAAAAACTGTTTTTT. Translated, it gives CASRVAPNEKLFF.

V gene TRBV4-1 combines with J gene TRBJ1-5, with D unresolved. Looked up from germline, CDR1 is MGHRA and CDR2 is YSYEKL. V gave up 5 bases and J gave up 3 bases, with 11 bases separating them. The CDR3 extends over 14 amino acids. In DNA, the CDR3 is TGCGCCAGCAGCGACGTCAGGTTCAATCAGCCCCAGCATTTT. Translating it yields CASSDVRFNQPQHF.

V is TRBV18 and J is TRBJ1-6, with TRBD1 matching over 9 bases. The CDR3 has 15 residues. V was pared by 5 bases and J by 9 bases, with 8 bases of the junction left unmatched. Germline V gives CDR1 KGHSH, CDR2 LQKENI. The CDR3, as DNA: TGTGCCAGCTCAGAAAGGACAGGGGAGAGTTCACCCCTCCACTTT. It specifies CASSERTGESSPLHF.

This clone was seen a single time. The chain employs TRBV5-1 and TRBJ2-5; weak D call: TRBD2 (6 bases). Germline V gene sequence: CDR1 SGHRS, CDR2 YFSETQ. The CDR3 extends over 14 amino acids. Trimming stripped 2 bases from V and 2 bases from J, with 10 bases between. DNA of the CDR3: TGCGCCAGCAGCTTCAGGGACTTACAAGAGACCCAGTACTTC. It encodes CASSFRDLQETQYF.

This chain connects TRBV19 to TRBJ2-1; the match to TRBD1 covers 11 bases. The CDR3 runs 14 residues. Germline assignment: CDR1 LNHDA and CDR2 SQIVND (reference sequence). V shed 5 bases, J shed 7 bases, and the junction held 4 bases outside the gene matches. The CDR3 sequence is CASSPGTGGNEQFF. CDR3 sequence (DNA): TGTGCCAGTAGTCCCGGGACAGGGGGGAATGAGCAGTTCTTC.

The rearrangement uses TRBV7-9 and TRBJ2-7; 7 nucleotides agree with TRBD1. The germline CDR1 and CDR2 sequences are SEHNR and FQNEAQ (reference sequence). Trimming removed 3 bases from V and 1 base from J; junction bases left unmatched: 9. The CDR3 runs 16 residues. CDR3 sequence: CASSFRSRQGSYEQYF. CDR3 sequence (DNA): TGTGCCAGCAGCTTCCGTTCGAGACAGGGTTCCTACGAGCAGTACTTC.

This chain uses TRBV18 with TRBJ2-1; D might be TRBD2 (6 bases). Germline V lookup: CDR1 KGHSH, CDR2 LQKENI. Trimming shortened V by 4 bases and J by 2 bases, and 12 bases separated the two germline ends. This CDR3 has 15 residues. The CDR3 protein is CASSLLASTYNEQFF. In nucleotides, the CDR3 is TGTGCCAGCTCACTCCTAGCGAGTACCTACAATGAGCAGTTCTTC.

The V call is TRBV29-1, the J call TRBJ2-3, with D possibly TRBD1 on 6 matching bases. This CDR3 has 16 amino acids. Germline V gene sequence: CDR1 SQVTM, CDR2 ANQGSEA. V lost 6 bases to trimming and J lost 0 bases, with 19 bases between them. This CDR3 reads CSVPFGQSPSTDTQYF. CDR3 sequence (DNA): TGCAGCGTCCCGTTTGGACAGAGCCCTAGCACAGATACGCAGTATTTT.

V and J are TRBV9 and TRBJ2-7, with 12 nucleotides matching TRBD2. The germline gives CDR1 SGDLS, CDR2 YYNGEE. CDR3 length: 15 residues. Germline trimming cut 2 bases from V and 3 bases from J; bases unmatched to any gene: 3. Written as DNA, the CDR3 is TGTGCCAGCAGCGTGACTAGCGGGGGCCTCTACGAGCAGTACTTC. It yields the protein CASSVTSGGLYEQYF.

The V call is TRBV5-4, the J call TRBJ2-4; 10 bases map to TRBD2. Germline V lookup: CDR1 SGHNT, CDR2 YYREEE (reference sequence). This CDR3 spans 15 amino acids. V lost 3 bases and J lost 8; bases outside the gene matches: 8. The CDR3 region is CASSSSSGRVDIQYF. The CDR3 DNA sequence: TGTGCCAGCAGCTCGTCAAGCGGGAGGGTGGACATTCAGTACTTC.

The rearrangement joins TRBV6-5 to TRBJ1-5, with D maybe TRBD1 (6 bases). The V and J ends lost 8 bases and 4 bases respectively, with 9 bases between them. In germline, CDR1 is MNHEY, CDR2 SVGAGI. The CDR3 runs to 12 residues. The CDR3 region has the DNA TGTGCCAGCGGCCAGGGGAATCAGCCCCAGCATTTT. It codes for CASGQGNQPQHF.

The CDR3 sequence: CASARRETEAFF. The DNA for the CDR3 is TGTGCCAGCGCTAGAAGAGAGACTGAAGCTTTCTTT. V and J are TRBV9 and TRBJ1-1; no clear D gene. There are 12 residues in the CDR3. Germline V lookup: CDR1 SGDLS, CDR2 YYNGEE. With 7 bases removed from V and 5 bases from J, the gap between germline ends came to 12 bases.